The clone carrying this TCR beta chain has only a few counts. Its antigen is undetermined. This entry belongs to a study of CD8+ T cells in alopecia areata. Study-wide context: Dosing with tofacitinib proceeded for 6 to 18 months, followed by 6 months off drug.

Extracted RNA was reverse transcribed into cDNA, the sequencing template. Some clones are missing from TCRdb's copy, which holds only in-frame ones; the method was immunoSEQ multiplex PCR. The sample contains around 250,000 clones, around two thirds of which appear only once. Whole-study findings and limits: Lesional scalp exceeded normal scalp in clonality, especially in alopecia totalis/universalis.

Sequenced here: CD4+ T cells sorted from blood, sampled at week 0. This clonotype originated in a human donor with alopecia areata.

CDR3 in DNA: TGTGCCAGCAGTGATCGGACAACGAACACTGAAGCTTTCTTT. Its protein is CASSDRTTNTEAFF. V gene TRBV2 combines with J gene TRBJ1-1; perhaps TRBD1 as D (5 bases). This CDR3 is 14 amino acids long. Germline values: CDR1 SNHLY, CDR2 FYNNEI. V was clipped by 3 bases and J by 1 base, with 9 bases between them.